This T cell receptor (beta chain) stems from a study of control samples from healthy donors and cancer patients. TCRdb keeps only in-frame clones here, not all; method: immunoSEQ multiplex PCR. The data show fewer than 500,000 clones, around 90% seen once. The V gene's germline CDR1 is MDHEN and CDR2 SYDVKM. The CDR3 contains 16 residues. The J segment lost 5 bases and the V segment lost 4 bases, leaving 12 bases of the junction unmatched. What was sequenced was PBMCs. The rearrangement uses TRBV28 and TRBJ2-5; 8 bases map to TRBD1. The TCR originated in a man in his forties with head and neck cancer. CDR3 in amino acids: CASSSDRDRIWETQYF. In nucleotides, the CDR3 is TGTGCCAGCAGTTCGGACCGGGACAGGATTTGGGAGACCCAGTACTTC. The full variable domain, its missing parts supplied by reference TRBV28 and TRBJ2-5, is DVKVTQSSRYLVKRTGEKVFLECVQDMDHENMFWYRQDPGLGLRLIYFSYDVKMKEKGDIPEGYSVSREKKERFSLILESASTNQTSMYLCASSSDRDRIWETQYFGPGTRLLVL.